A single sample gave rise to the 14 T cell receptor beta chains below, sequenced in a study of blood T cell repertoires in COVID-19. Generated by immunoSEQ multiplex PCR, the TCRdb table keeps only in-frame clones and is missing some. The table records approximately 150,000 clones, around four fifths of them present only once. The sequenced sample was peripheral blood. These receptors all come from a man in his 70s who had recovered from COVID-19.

CDR3 in amino acids: CASSQAPSSGRYSSTDTQYF. The CDR3 bases are TGTGCCAGCAGCCAAGCACCTTCTAGCGGGAGGTACTCTAGCACAGATACGCAGTATTTT. V gene TRBV4-2 combines with J gene TRBJ2-3; 11 nucleotides match TRBD2. Germline values: CDR1 LGHNA, CDR2 YNFKEQ. This CDR3 has 20 amino acids. V lost 1 base and J lost 0; bases outside the gene matches: 12.

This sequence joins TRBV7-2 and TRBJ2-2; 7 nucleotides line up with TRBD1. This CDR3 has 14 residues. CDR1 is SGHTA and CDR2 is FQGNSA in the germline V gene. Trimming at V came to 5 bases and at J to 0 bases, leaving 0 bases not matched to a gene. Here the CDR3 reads CASSGTANTGELFF. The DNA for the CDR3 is TGTGCCAGCAGCGGGACAGCGAACACCGGGGAGCTGTTTTTT.

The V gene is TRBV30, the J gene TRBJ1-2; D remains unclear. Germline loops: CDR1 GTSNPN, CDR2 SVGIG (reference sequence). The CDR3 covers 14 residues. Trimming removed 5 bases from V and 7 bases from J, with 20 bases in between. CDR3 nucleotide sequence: TGTGCCTGGTCCCTCGGTAGCCTAAGCGGTGGCTACACCTTC. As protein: CAWSLGSLSGGYTF. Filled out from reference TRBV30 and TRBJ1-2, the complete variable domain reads SQTIHQWPATLVQPVGSPLSLECTVEGTSNPNLYWYRQAAGRGLQLLFYSVGIGQISSEVPQNLSASRPQDRQFILSSKKLLLSDSGFYLCAWSLGSLSGGYTFGSGTRLTVV.

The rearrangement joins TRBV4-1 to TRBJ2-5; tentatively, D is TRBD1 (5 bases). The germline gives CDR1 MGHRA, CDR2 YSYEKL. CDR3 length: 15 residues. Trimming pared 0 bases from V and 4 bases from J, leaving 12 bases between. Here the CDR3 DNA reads TGCGCCAGCAGCCAAGAAGGACATTCTAGAGAGACCCAGTACTTC. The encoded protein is CASSQEGHSRETQYF.

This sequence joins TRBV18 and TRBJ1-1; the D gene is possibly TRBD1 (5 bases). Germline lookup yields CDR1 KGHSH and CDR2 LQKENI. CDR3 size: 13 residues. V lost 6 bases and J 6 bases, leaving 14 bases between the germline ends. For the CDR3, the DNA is TGTGCCAGCTCCCTAGGACAAGAGTCTGAAGCTTTCTTT. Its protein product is CASSLGQESEAFF.

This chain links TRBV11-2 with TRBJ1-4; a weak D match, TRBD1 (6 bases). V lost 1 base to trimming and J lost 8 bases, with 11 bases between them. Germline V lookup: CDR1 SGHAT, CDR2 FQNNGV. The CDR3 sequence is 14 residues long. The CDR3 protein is CASSLVGAREKLFF. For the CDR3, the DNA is TGTGCCAGCAGCTTAGTGGGGGCACGGGAAAAACTGTTTTTT.

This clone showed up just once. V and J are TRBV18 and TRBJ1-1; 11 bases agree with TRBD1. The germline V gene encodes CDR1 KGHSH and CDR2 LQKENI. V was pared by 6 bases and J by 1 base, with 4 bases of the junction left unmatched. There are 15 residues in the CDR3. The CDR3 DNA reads TGTGCCAGCTCGGATGGGACAGGGGGGAACACTGAAGCTTTCTTT. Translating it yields CASSDGTGGNTEAFF.

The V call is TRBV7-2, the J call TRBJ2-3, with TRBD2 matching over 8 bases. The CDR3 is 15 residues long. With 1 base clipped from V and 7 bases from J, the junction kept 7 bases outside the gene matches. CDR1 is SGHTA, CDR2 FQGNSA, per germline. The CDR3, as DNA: TGTGCCAGCAGCTTAGAACCAGCGGGAGTATATACGCAGTATTTT. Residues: CASSLEPAGVYTQYF.

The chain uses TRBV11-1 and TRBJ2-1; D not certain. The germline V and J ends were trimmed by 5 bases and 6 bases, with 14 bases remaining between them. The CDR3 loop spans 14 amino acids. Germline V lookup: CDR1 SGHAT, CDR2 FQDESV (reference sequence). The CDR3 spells CASSQPLGSNEQFF. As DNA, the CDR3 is TGTGCCAGCAGCCAACCCCTAGGAAGCAATGAGCAGTTCTTC.

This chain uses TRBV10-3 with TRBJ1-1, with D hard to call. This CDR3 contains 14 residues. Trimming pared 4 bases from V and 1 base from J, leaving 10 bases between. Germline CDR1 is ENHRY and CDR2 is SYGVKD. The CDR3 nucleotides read TGTGCCATCAGTGCCCCACCCGGGAACACTGAAGCTTTCTTT. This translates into CAISAPPGNTEAFF.

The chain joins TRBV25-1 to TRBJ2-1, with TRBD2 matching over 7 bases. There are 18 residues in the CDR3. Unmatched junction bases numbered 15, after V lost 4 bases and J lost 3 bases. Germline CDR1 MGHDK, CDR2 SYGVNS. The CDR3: CASSGTGLGRELYNEQFF. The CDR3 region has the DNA TGTGCCAGCAGTGGAACCGGACTAGGGCGAGAACTCTACAATGAGCAGTTCTTC. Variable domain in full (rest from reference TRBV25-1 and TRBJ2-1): EADIYQTPRYLVIGTGKKITLECSQTMGHDKMYWYQQDPGMELHLIHYSYGVNSTEKGDLSSESTVSRIRTEHFPLTLESARPSHTSQYLCASSGTGLGRELYNEQFFGPGTRLTVL.

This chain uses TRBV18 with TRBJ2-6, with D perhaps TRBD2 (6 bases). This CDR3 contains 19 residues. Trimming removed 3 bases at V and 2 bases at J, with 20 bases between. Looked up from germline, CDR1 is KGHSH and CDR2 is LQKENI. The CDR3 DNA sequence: TGTGCCAGCTCACCTGGGTTTTCGGGGGACCCCACTGGGGCCAACGTCCTGACTTTC. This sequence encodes CASSPGFSGDPTGANVLTF.

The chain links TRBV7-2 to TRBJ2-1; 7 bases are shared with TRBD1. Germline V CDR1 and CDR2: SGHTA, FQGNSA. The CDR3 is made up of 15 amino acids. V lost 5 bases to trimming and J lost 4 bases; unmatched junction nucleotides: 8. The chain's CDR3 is CASSHRDRRYNEQFF. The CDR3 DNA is TGTGCCAGCAGCCACCGGGACAGACGATACAATGAGCAGTTCTTC.

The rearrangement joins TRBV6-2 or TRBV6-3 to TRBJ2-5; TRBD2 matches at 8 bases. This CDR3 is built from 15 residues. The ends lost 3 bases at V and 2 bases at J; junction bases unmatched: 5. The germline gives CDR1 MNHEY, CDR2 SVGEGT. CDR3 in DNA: TGTGCCAGCAGTTATCAGACTAGCGTGCAAGAGACCCAGTACTTC. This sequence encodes CASSYQTSVQETQYF.